The 8 T cell receptor beta chains presented below share a single source sample, sequenced in a study of spatial heterogeneity in lung cancer. Findings and caveats of the study: Expanded intratumoral alpha and beta TCR counts tracked tumor mutation counts.

TCRdb re-called the 5' RACE reads through MiXCR, storing one row per CDR3 protein. The sample has about 23,000 distinct CDR3 sequences, nearly 6.5% seen once; the top ten hold under 13%. Time point noted: sample taken at primary tumor resection. These TCRs are of unknown antigen specificity. The input for sequencing was lung tumor tissue, taken at surgery. These receptors all come from a male donor with early-stage non-small cell lung cancer.

In this sample, this clonotype turned up a few times. V gene TRBV12-3 or TRBV12-4 combines with J gene TRBJ1-1, with TRBD1 matching over 7 bases. Trimming at V came to 4 bases and at J to 0 bases, leaving 5 bases not matched to a gene. The CDR3 has 15 amino acids. CDR3 coding DNA: TGTGCCAGCAGTTCTCCGGGACAGATGAACACTGAAGCTTTCTTT. Translating gives CASSSPGQMNTEAFF.

The chain joins TRBV7-9 to TRBJ1-1; D ambiguous. Trimming removed 3 bases at V and 1 base at J, with 9 bases between. The germline gives CDR1 SEHNR, CDR2 FQNEAQ (reference sequence). This CDR3 contains 14 residues. The CDR3 reads CASSFPDQNTEAFF. The CDR3 DNA is TGTGCCAGCAGCTTTCCGGACCAGAACACTGAAGCTTTCTTT.

This clonotype occurred many times. The rearrangement uses TRBV6-5 and TRBJ1-5; no firm D call. Germline CDR1 MNHEY, CDR2 SVGAGI. This CDR3 is 15 amino acids long. Trimming pared 4 bases from V and 2 bases from J, leaving 12 bases between. The CDR3 sequence: CASSSLQGGNQPQHF. The CDR3 nucleotides read TGTGCCAGCAGTTCCCTACAAGGTGGCAATCAGCCCCAGCATTTT.

This clonotype came up many times. The chain carries TRBV20-1 and TRBJ2-7; D is uncertain. Trimming took off 2 bases at V and 8 bases at J, with 16 bases between the two ends. CDR3 size: 13 residues. Germline CDR1 reads DFQATT; CDR2 reads SNEGSKA (reference sequence). CDR3 sequence (DNA): TGCAGTGCTAGAATCGGTCCGTCCGGCCAGCAGTACTTC. This sequence encodes CSARIGPSGQQYF.

This chain uses TRBV12-3 or TRBV12-4 with TRBJ2-1; the D gene is possibly TRBD2 (7 bases). The V gene lost 6 bases and the J gene lost 9 bases, with 15 bases spanning the gap. CDR3 length: 13 amino acids. The CDR3 nucleotides are TGTGCCAGCAGCTCCGAGGGGGGGGCTGAGCAGTTCTTC. This sequence encodes CASSSEGGAEQFF.

The chain joins TRBV6-2 or TRBV6-3 to TRBJ1-2, with D hard to call. Per germline, CDR1 MNHEY and CDR2 SVGEGT. Trimming removed 5 bases at V and 4 bases at J, with 11 bases between. This CDR3 is 13 amino acids long. Written as DNA, the CDR3 is TGTGCCAGCAGTCGATCAGCACTCTATGGCTACACCTTC. This translates into CASSRSALYGYTF.

At least ten counts were recorded for this clonotype. This chain uses TRBV5-1 with TRBJ2-3; unclear D gene. CDR1 SGHRS and CDR2 YFSETQ come from the germline V gene. Trimming removed 2 bases from V and 4 bases from J, with 14 bases in between. This CDR3 has 15 amino acids. The CDR3 DNA reads as TGCGCCAGCAGCTTTGATGGTAGGGAAGCAGATACGCAGTATTTT. Protein sequence: CASSFDGREADTQYF.

This clonotype was detected many times. The V call is TRBV27, the J call TRBJ2-3; 10 bases match TRBD2. Trimming took 6 bases from V and 14 from J; bases not matched to a gene: 11. This CDR3 spans 13 amino acids. From germline, CDR1 is MNHEY and CDR2 SMNVEV (reference sequence). The CDR3 coding sequence is TGTGCCAGCAGACCTACCCAGCGGGAGGGCCGGTATTTT. Its translation: CASRPTQREGRYF.